The 14 T cell receptor beta chains below were found in one sample sequenced in a study of Graves' ophthalmopathy and Graves' hyperthyroidism. RNA transcripts were the template, and TCR beta CDR3 regions were amplified from them. The first round was an RT-PCR with HTBI primers, and the second round was a multiplex PCR. TCRdb independently ran MiXCR on the multiplex PCR reads; one entry per CDR3 protein. The sample consists of approximately 460,000 distinct CDR3 sequences, over 13% of them appearing once. Sample: blood. These receptors originate from a woman in her 30s with Graves' ophthalmopathy.

At least ten counts were recorded for this clonotype. This chain joins TRBV3-1 and TRBJ1-1; D not resolved. Trimming left V 0 bases short and J 9 bases short, with 8 bases between. The CDR3 has 12 residues. Germline lookup yields CDR1 LGHDT and CDR2 YNNKEL (reference sequence). DNA for the CDR3: TGTGCCAGCAGCCAAGAAATGACCAAAGCTTTCTTT. This codes for CASSQEMTKAFF.

The sample holds many counts of this clonotype. The chain carries TRBV6-2 or TRBV6-3 and TRBJ1-5; D ambiguous. Trimming removed 7 bases at V and 6 bases at J, with 16 bases between. The CDR3 consists of 14 residues. The V gene's germline CDR1 is MNHEY and CDR2 SVGEGT. The CDR3, as DNA: TGTGCCAGCACCACCCTTAATCCCCCTCAGCCCCAGCATTTT. This codes for CASTTLNPPQPQHF.

The sample holds many counts of this clonotype. This sequence joins TRBV4-2 and TRBJ2-2; TRBD2 matches at 8 bases. V was pared by 0 bases and J by 5 bases, with 8 bases of the junction left unmatched. CDR1 and CDR2 from the germline V gene are LGHNA and YNFKEQ. The CDR3 has 17 residues. The CDR3 loop reads CASSQEAGGAGTGELFF. CDR3 DNA: TGTGCCAGCAGCCAAGAAGCCGGGGGGGCCGGAACCGGGGAGCTGTTTTTT.

The chain has TRBV19 and TRBJ1-5; 8 bases agree with TRBD1. The germline V gene encodes CDR1 LNHDA and CDR2 SQIVND (reference sequence). The junction had 10 bases not matched to a gene; V was cut back by 2 bases and J by 7 bases. This CDR3 is 16 amino acids long. The CDR3 here is CASSIPLDRGRQPQHF. CDR3 in DNA: TGTGCCAGTAGTATACCCCTCGACAGGGGACGGCAGCCCCAGCATTTT.

This clonotype appeared a few times. This chain links TRBV12-3 or TRBV12-4 with TRBJ1-1; a possible D gene is TRBD1 (6 bases). Deletions cut 1 base from V and 7 bases from J, with 13 bases between. The CDR3 loop spans 14 amino acids. The CDR3 DNA follows: TGTGCCAGCAGTTTAGGCGCGGGACAACTTGAAGCTTTCTTT. Its translation is CASSLGAGQLEAFF.

This clonotype has at least ten counts. The chain joins TRBV20-1 to TRBJ1-5; D call uncertain. There are 13 residues in the CDR3. Germline assignment: CDR1 DFQATT and CDR2 SNEGSKA (reference sequence). V was pared by 5 bases and J by 7 bases, with 15 bases between. The CDR3 loop is CSAHHRDNQPQHF. The CDR3 DNA reads as TGCAGTGCTCACCATAGGGATAACCAGCCCCAGCATTTT.

In its sample, this clonotype was seen many times. This rearrangement joins TRBV28 to TRBJ1-5; the D gene is possibly TRBD1 (6 bases). The CDR3 covers 12 residues. Trimming left V 8 bases short and J 9 bases short, with 14 bases between. Looked up from germline, CDR1 is MDHEN and CDR2 is SYDVKM. The CDR3 nucleotides are TGTGCCAGCTTCGGGGGGGCCGGGCCCCAGCATTTT. It translates to CASFGGAGPQHF.

A note on this clonotype: One end of the junction does not line up with germline, which may come from a read error. This chain links TRBV2 with TRBJ1-2; a possible D gene is TRBD1 (6 bases). Germline V gene data show CDR1 as SNHLY and CDR2 as FYNNEI. The CDR3 has 14 residues. DNA of the CDR3: TGTGCCAGCGGTGATCGTACAGGGAACTATGGCTACACCTTC. Translated, it gives CASGDRTGNYGYTF.

This clonotype was seen ten or more times. This chain joins TRBV28 and TRBJ2-7; 8 bases are a match to TRBD1. J gave up 2 bases and V 2 bases, and 11 bases lay outside the gene matches. The CDR3 contains 17 residues. Per germline, CDR1 MDHEN and CDR2 SYDVKM. CDR3 protein: CASSLPPYRDRPYEQYF. CDR3 bases: TGTGCCAGCAGTTTACCGCCATACCGGGACAGGCCCTACGAGCAGTACTTC.

This clonotype appeared a few times. The rearrangement uses TRBV10-3 and TRBJ2-2; 10 bases align to TRBD1. Trimming took 5 bases from V and 3 from J; bases not matched to a gene: 12. The germline gives CDR1 ENHRY, CDR2 SYGVKD. The CDR3 covers 18 residues. The CDR3 DNA sequence: TGTGCCATCAGTTCTTTGGAGGGACAGGGGCGCTACACCGGGGAGCTGTTTTTT. Amino acid sequence: CAISSLEGQGRYTGELFF.

This clonotype was counted ten times or more. This CDR3 reads CASSRSPGQSYEQYF. The CDR3 DNA follows: TGCGCCAGCAGCCGCTCCCCGGGACAGTCCTACGAGCAGTACTTC. The chain combines TRBV4-1 with TRBJ2-7, with 7 bases matching TRBD1. Germline assignment: CDR1 MGHRA and CDR2 YSYEKL. V was pared by 4 bases and J by 1 base, with 7 bases of the junction left unmatched. CDR3 length: 15 amino acids.

There are many counts of this clonotype. The CDR3 DNA follows: TGCGCCAGCAGCCAAGGGACCAGGGAGACCCAGTACTTC. Its protein product is CASSQGTRETQYF. The chain links TRBV4-1 to TRBJ2-5; D remains unclear. Germline values: CDR1 MGHRA, CDR2 YSYEKL. V gave up 1 base and J gave up 5 bases, with 8 bases separating them. The CDR3 consists of 13 residues.

This clonotype was seen ten or more times. The V gene is TRBV20-1, the J gene TRBJ1-1; D might be TRBD1 (5 bases). There are 13 residues in the CDR3. V was cut by 0 bases and J by 1 base, with 6 bases left in between. In germline, CDR1 is DFQATT, CDR2 SNEGSKA (reference sequence). This chain's CDR3 is CSAREGGNTEAFF. The CDR3 coding sequence is TGCAGTGCTAGAGAGGGGGGGAACACTGAAGCTTTCTTT.

A few counts support this clonotype. The rearrangement joins TRBV12-3 or TRBV12-4 to TRBJ2-7, with D possibly called TRBD1 or TRBD2 (6 bases each). This CDR3 spans 16 amino acids. V was trimmed by 6 bases and J by 1 base, leaving 19 bases between them. The CDR3: CASSSRIGGPSYEQYF. The CDR3 region has the DNA TGTGCCAGCAGCTCCAGGATTGGGGGGCCGTCCTACGAGCAGTACTTC.